These T cell receptor beta chains were read from a single sample in a study of T cell repertoires in cytomegalovirus infection. TCRdb processed the reads anew with MiXCR; each CDR3 protein has one entry. The sample holds hundreds of thousands of distinct CDR3 sequences, 15% to 20% seen once. The sequenced sample was PBMCs. These receptors all stem from a human donor in good health (CMV status not recorded). Some clones in this sample may be carry-over from other donors' samples. Each CDR3 is given with its conserved first and last residue. The order of the fields is J gene, clone size, V gene, D gene, CDR3 DNA, CDR3 protein. A D gene is named only where the DNA matches it firmly. Not every row has a clone size; where given, it reads once, few, many or a size class.

TRBJ1-3,NA,TRBV20-1,NA,TGCAGTGGAGGGGGGGGGGCTGGAAACACCATATATTTT,CSGGGGAGNTIYF
TRBJ2-5,many,TRBV28,TRBD1,TGTGCCAGTAGGGACAGACGTGAAGAGACCCAGTACTTC,CASRDRREETQYF
TRBJ2-2,many,TRBV7-6,NA,TGTGCCAGCAGCTCCCAGGGGAACACCGGGGAGCTGTTTTTT,CASSSQGNTGELFF
TRBJ1-1,few,TRBV6-1,NA,TGTGCCAGCAACCGGGGTTTAAGTCCGTCGGAGGCTTTCTTT,CASNRGLSPSEAFF
TRBJ2-7,few,TRBV7-2,NA,TGTGCCAGCAGCTTAGGCCTTCAGGGCTACGAGCAGTACTTC,CASSLGLQGYEQYF
TRBJ1-6,many,TRBV29-1,NA,TGCAGCGTTGCCGGAACTAGGGGGACCCTCCACTTT,CSVAGTRGTLHF
TRBJ1-6,few,TRBV28,TRBD1,TGTGCCAGCAGTCCAGGGGGGTCACGCTATAATTCACCCCTCCACTTT,CASSPGGSRYNSPLHF
TRBJ2-3,few,TRBV7-9,NA,TGTGCCAGCAGCCCCGTTTACGGTGGTAGCGGCACAGATACGCAGTATTTT,CASSPVYGGSGTDTQYF
TRBJ2-3,NA,TRBV4-1,TRBD2,TGCGCCAGCAGCTCCCTCCCTGCTAGCGGGGTGGTGGGCACAGATACGCAGTATTTT,CASSSLPASGVVGTDTQYF
TRBJ2-3,few,TRBV2,NA,TGTGCCAGCAGTGAAATTAGTTGGCAGGGGAGGGGCGATACGCAGTATTTT,CASSEISWQGRGDTQYF
TRBJ2-1,once,TRBV6-2/TRBV6-3,TRBD1,TGTGCCAGCAGTTCCACCACAGGGGGGTTCTACAATGAGCAGTTCTTC,CASSSTTGGFYNEQFF
TRBJ2-5,NA,TRBV20-1,NA,TGCAGTGCTAGGACTCAGCGCGGGGAGACCCAGTACTTC,CSARTQRGETQYF
TRBJ2-1,many,TRBV7-2,TRBD2,TGTGCCAGCAGCTTTAGCGGGGGGAATGAGCAGTTCTTC,CASSFSGGNEQFF
TRBJ2-7,many,TRBV7-2,TRBD1,TGTGCCAGCAGCTTCCGGGACAGGCCGTCCGAGCAGTACTTC,CASSFRDRPSEQYF
TRBJ2-1,many,TRBV27,NA,TGTGCCAGCAGTTTTTCTCCAGCGCTACTCTCCTACAATGAGCAGTTCTTC,CASSFSPALLSYNEQFF
TRBJ1-2,many,TRBV7-2,NA,TGTGCCAGCAGCTTAATAAGGGATTCTAACTATGGCTACACCTTC,CASSLIRDSNYGYTF
TRBJ2-7,few,TRBV18,NA,TGTGCCAGCTCACCTCCCGGGACGGTGAATTCCTACGAGCAGTACTTC,CASSPPGTVNSYEQYF
TRBJ2-7,many,TRBV7-2,NA,TGTGCCAGCAGCCCCCCCCGGGCCTCCCTCGAGCAGTACTTC,CASSPPRASLEQYF
TRBJ1-5,few,TRBV3-1,NA,TGTGCCAGCAGCCAGGGGAGCCATCAGCCCCAGCATTTT,CASSQGSHQPQHF
TRBJ2-3,many,TRBV7-2,NA,TGTGCCAGCGGCCGGAGGGGGACCCCACGCACAGATACGCAGTATTTT,CASGRRGTPRTDTQYF
TRBJ1-1,NA,TRBV7-9,TRBD1,TGTGCCAGCAGCCCGGGGACAGGGGGCTGGGGTATGAACACTGAAGCTTTCTTT,CASSPGTGGWGMNTEAFF
TRBJ2-7,many,TRBV28,NA,TGTGCCAGCAGTTCGCCCCCGGGCAGGGGATACTACGAGCAGTACTTC,CASSSPPGRGYYEQYF
TRBJ2-7,many,TRBV12-3/TRBV12-4,TRBD2,TGTGCCAGCAGTTTAGTTGGGGGGACTAGGGAGCAGTACTTC,CASSLVGGTREQYF
TRBJ1-2,many,TRBV4-1,NA,TGCGCCAGCAGCCAAGATTTATCGGTTGTCTATGGCTACACCTTC,CASSQDLSVVYGYTF
TRBJ2-3,many,TRBV7-2,NA,TGTGCCAGCAGCTTAAAAGCTATAGGGGCCGATACGCAGTATTTT,CASSLKAIGADTQYF
TRBJ2-6,NA,TRBV6-2/TRBV6-3,NA,TGTGCCAGCAGTTACCCCGGGATAGGGCTCTCTGGGGCCAACGTCCTGACTTTC,CASSYPGIGLSGANVLTF
TRBJ1-2,NA,TRBV28,NA,TGTGCCAGCAGTTTGTACGGCAGAGCAAGCTACACCTTC,CASSLYGRASYTF
TRBJ2-3,many,TRBV7-2,TRBD2,TGTGCCAGCAGCTTTCGACTAGCGGGGCCGGATACGCAGTATTTT,CASSFRLAGPDTQYF
TRBJ1-6,many,TRBV7-6,TRBD1,TGTGCCAGCAGCTCCGCATCGACAGGGTCAAATTCACCCCTCCACTTT,CASSSASTGSNSPLHF
TRBJ2-2,NA,TRBV11-2,TRBD2,TGTGCCAGCAGCCCAGGGGGACTAGCGGGCGGGGAGCTGTTTTTT,CASSPGGLAGGELFF
TRBJ2-1,NA,TRBV6-2/TRBV6-3,TRBD1,TGTGCCAGCAGTTCGGACAGGGGGCATGAGCAGTTCTTC,CASSSDRGHEQFF
TRBJ2-5,many,TRBV7-2,NA,TGTGCCAGCAGCCGGGTGGGGGGCACAGAGACCCAGTACTTC,CASSRVGGTETQYF
TRBJ2-3,many,TRBV27,NA,TGTGCCAGCAGTTTAGGCAGGGTAATGGATACGCAGTATTTT,CASSLGRVMDTQYF
TRBJ2-5,few,TRBV5-4,NA,TGTGCCAGCAGCTTGGGCCCCGTGGCAGGGTCGGAGACCCAGTACTTC,CASSLGPVAGSETQYF
TRBJ2-1,few,TRBV6-2/TRBV6-3,TRBD2,TGTGCCAGCAGTTCCGGGACTAGCGGGGAGCAGTTCTTC,CASSSGTSGEQFF
TRBJ2-5,many,TRBV12-3/TRBV12-4,TRBD2,TGTGCCAGCAGTTTCGGGCTAGCGGGGGAAGAGACCCAGTACTTC,CASSFGLAGEETQYF
TRBJ2-7,few,TRBV6-2/TRBV6-3,TRBD1,TGTGCCAGCAGCCGAGGGACAGGCGAGCAGTACTTC,CASSRGTGEQYF
TRBJ2-7,NA,TRBV4-2,TRBD1,TGTGCCAGCAGCCAAGCGTTCGGGACAGGGGATCGCGAGCAGTACTTC,CASSQAFGTGDREQYF
TRBJ1-5,many,TRBV7-2,NA,TGTGCCAGCAGCTTAGGTCGGAATCAGCCCCAGCATTTT,CASSLGRNQPQHF
TRBJ1-2,few,TRBV9,NA,TGTGCCAGCAGCGTAGAGTTCGAGGGGTTTGGCTACACCTTC,CASSVEFEGFGYTF
TRBJ2-7,NA,TRBV7-6,TRBD1,TGTGCCAGCAGCTTAGAGGGGACAGCGACCCCCTACGAGCAGTACTTC,CASSLEGTATPYEQYF